This entry lists 11 T cell receptor beta chains sequenced from one sample in a study of post-analysis software for immune sequencing data. The TCR beta cDNA libraries carried unique molecular identifiers. TCRdb recomputed calls from the PCR reads with MiXCR, one row per CDR3 protein. The sample lists roughly 800,000 distinct CDR3 sequences; roughly 30% were seen once. Findings and caveats of the study: With TRBV5-6, TRBV5-1 and TRBV20-1 included, roughly five TRBV segments were more frequent in patients than in controls.

The antigens for these receptors are not known. The material sequenced was blood. The receptors originated from a girl aged 5-17 years with multiple sclerosis.

The CDR3 reads CASGRGSTEKLFF. CDR3 nucleotides: TGTGCCAGCGGGAGGGGGTCTACTGAAAAACTGTTTTTT. This sequence joins TRBV7-9 and TRBJ1-4, with D possibly being TRBD1 (6 bases). The CDR3 runs to 13 residues. V lost 8 bases, J lost 7 bases, and 14 bases lay in between. CDR1 and CDR2 (germline): SEHNR, FQNEAQ (reference sequence).

This chain uses TRBV27 with TRBJ2-1; D remains unclear. Germline V gene sequence: CDR1 MNHEY, CDR2 SMNVEV (reference sequence). This CDR3 spans 11 amino acids. The V gene lost 5 bases and the J gene lost 11 bases, with 10 bases spanning the gap. This CDR3 reads CASSNRVQQFF. CDR3 nucleotides: TGTGCCAGCAGTAACCGGGTACAGCAGTTCTTC.

This clonotype has ten or more counts. The genes are TRBV28 and TRBJ2-5; D tentatively reads TRBD1 or TRBD2 (5 bases each). The germline CDR1 and CDR2 sequences are MDHEN and SYDVKM. CDR3 length: 13 residues. V was pared by 3 bases and J by 5 bases, with 10 bases between. CDR3 DNA sequence: TGTGCCAGCAGTTTGTGGGGACGGGAGACCCAGTACTTC. Its protein product is CASSLWGRETQYF.

This clonotype came up many times. The J gene is TRBJ2-1, the V gene TRBV28; unclear D gene. The CDR3 runs to 12 residues. Trimming shortened V by 5 bases and J by 6 bases, and 8 bases separated the two germline ends. CDR1 and CDR2 from the germline V gene are MDHEN and SYDVKM. The CDR3 DNA reads TGTGCCAGCAGTCCACCGACCAATGAGCAGTTCTTC. Protein product: CASSPPTNEQFF.

This chain uses TRBV20-1 with TRBJ2-1; D may correspond to TRBD1 or TRBD2 (5 bases each). This CDR3 contains 11 residues. Germline V lookup: CDR1 DFQATT, CDR2 SNEGSKA (reference sequence). V lost 4 bases and J lost 9, with 10 bases in between. CDR3 DNA sequence: TGCAGTGCTACCGTGGGGACTGAGCAGTTCTTC. The encoded protein is CSATVGTEQFF.

Ten or more counts support this clonotype. The chain joins TRBV29-1 to TRBJ2-7; D remains unclear. Germline V CDR1 and CDR2: SQVTM, ANQGSEA. Trimming pared 6 bases from V and 9 bases from J, leaving 18 bases between. This CDR3 is 12 amino acids long. Written as DNA, the CDR3 is TGCAGCGTCAAAAATTCGGAGCGCGGGCAGTACTTC. Encoded protein: CSVKNSERGQYF.

In this sample, this clonotype turned up many times. The chain combines TRBV7-2 with TRBJ2-7; TRBD1 aligns across 9 bases. CDR1 and CDR2 (germline): SGHTA, FQGNSA. Trimming cost V 5 bases and J 6 bases; bases outside gene matches: 11. CDR3 length: 15 amino acids. The CDR3 region has the DNA TGTGCCAGCAGCATTGACGGGACAGGGAAAGGCGAGCAGTACTTC. Its translation is CASSIDGTGKGEQYF.

The table lists this clonotype with many counts. The J gene is TRBJ2-7, the V gene TRBV7-9, with unresolved D. This CDR3 is 16 amino acids long. V was pared by 0 bases and J by 0 bases, with 12 bases between. The germline V gene encodes CDR1 SEHNR and CDR2 FQNEAQ (reference sequence). The CDR3 DNA follows: TGTGCCAGCAGCTTAGCGACCGCTTCTGACTCCTACGAGCAGTACTTC. It encodes CASSLATASDSYEQYF.

The V and J genes are TRBV7-9 and TRBJ1-1; no clear D gene. Trimming pared 0 bases from V and 4 bases from J, leaving 3 bases between. The CDR3 sequence is 12 residues long. Germline loops: CDR1 SEHNR, CDR2 FQNEAQ (reference sequence). CDR3 residues: CASSLAITEAFF. In DNA, the CDR3 is TGTGCCAGCAGCTTAGCGATCACTGAAGCTTTCTTT.

This clonotype has more than one count but fewer than ten. This chain uses TRBV7-2 with TRBJ2-5, with D unresolved. Germline CDR1 SGHTA, CDR2 FQGNSA. The CDR3 consists of 13 residues. Trimming shortened V by 0 bases and J by 7 bases, and 9 bases separated the two germline ends. For the CDR3, the DNA is TGTGCCAGCAGCTTAGCGGAACATGGGACCCAGTACTTC. Translated: CASSLAEHGTQYF.

This clonotype was observed at least ten times. The CDR3 bases are TGCAGCGTTGGGGGGACAGGTGACTCCTACGAGCAGTACTTC. This sequence encodes CSVGGTGDSYEQYF. This chain links TRBV29-1 with TRBJ2-7; TRBD1 agrees at 8 bases. The CDR3 consists of 14 residues. Trimming at V came to 4 bases and at J to 0 bases, leaving 5 bases not matched to a gene. Germline lookup yields CDR1 SQVTM and CDR2 ANQGSEA.